This T cell receptor beta chain derives from a study of control samples from healthy donors and cancer patients. TCRdb's copy holds only in-frame clones and misses some; the assay was immunoSEQ multiplex PCR. The sample records about 160,000 clones, 96% being singletons. V was pared by 7 bases and J by 5 bases, with 9 bases between. The CDR3 has 12 residues. The rearrangement links TRBV12-3 or TRBV12-4 to TRBJ1-5, with D perhaps matching TRBD1 (5 bases). This TCR derives from a woman in her thirties in good health. The sequenced sample consisted of blood. Here the CDR3 DNA reads TGTGCCAGCACTTTGGGGGATCAGCCCCAGCATTTT. This codes for CASTLGDQPQHF.